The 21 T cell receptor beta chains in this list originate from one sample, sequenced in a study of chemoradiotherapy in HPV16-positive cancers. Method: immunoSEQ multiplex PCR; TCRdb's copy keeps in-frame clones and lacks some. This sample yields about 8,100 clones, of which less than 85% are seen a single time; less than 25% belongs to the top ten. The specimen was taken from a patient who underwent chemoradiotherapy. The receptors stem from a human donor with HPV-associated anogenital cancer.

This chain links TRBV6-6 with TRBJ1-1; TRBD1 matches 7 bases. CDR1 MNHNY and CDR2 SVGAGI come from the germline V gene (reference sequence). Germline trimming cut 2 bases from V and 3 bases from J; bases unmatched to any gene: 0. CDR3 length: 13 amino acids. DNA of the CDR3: TGTGCCAGCAGTTACACAGGGGACACTGAAGCTTTCTTT. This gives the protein CASSYTGDTEAFF.

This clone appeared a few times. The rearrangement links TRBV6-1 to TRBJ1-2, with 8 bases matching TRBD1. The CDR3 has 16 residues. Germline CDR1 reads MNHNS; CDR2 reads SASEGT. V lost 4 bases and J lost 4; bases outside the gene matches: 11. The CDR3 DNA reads TGTGCCAGCAGTGTCACTGAAGGGACAGGACCCTATGGCTACACCTTC. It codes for CASSVTEGTGPYGYTF.

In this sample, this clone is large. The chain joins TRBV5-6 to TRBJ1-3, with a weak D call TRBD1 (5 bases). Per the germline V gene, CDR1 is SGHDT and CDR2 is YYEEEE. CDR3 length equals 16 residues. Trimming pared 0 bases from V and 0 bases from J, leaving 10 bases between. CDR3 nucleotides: TGTGCCAGCAGCTTGGGGGTGGACAACTCTGGAAACACCATATATTTT. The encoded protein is CASSLGVDNSGNTIYF.

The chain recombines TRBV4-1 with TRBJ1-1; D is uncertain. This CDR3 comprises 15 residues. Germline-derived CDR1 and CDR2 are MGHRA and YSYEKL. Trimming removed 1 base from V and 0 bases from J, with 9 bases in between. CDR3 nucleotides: TGCGCCAGCAGCCAAGTTGGGGTGATGAACACTGAAGCTTTCTTT. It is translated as CASSQVGVMNTEAFF.

The CDR3 spells CASSRPGINTEAFF. Here the CDR3 DNA reads TGCGCCAGCAGCCGGCCGGGGATCAACACTGAAGCTTTCTTT. The chain links TRBV4-1 to TRBJ1-1; D not resolved. V lost 4 bases and J 2 bases, leaving 11 bases between the germline ends. The germline gives CDR1 MGHRA, CDR2 YSYEKL. The CDR3 is 14 amino acids.

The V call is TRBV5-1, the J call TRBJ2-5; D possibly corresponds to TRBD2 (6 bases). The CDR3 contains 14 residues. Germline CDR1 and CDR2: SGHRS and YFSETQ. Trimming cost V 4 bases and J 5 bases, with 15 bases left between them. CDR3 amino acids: CASSPTSSGETQYF. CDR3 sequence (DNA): TGCGCCAGCAGCCCAACTAGCTCGGGTGAGACCCAGTACTTC.

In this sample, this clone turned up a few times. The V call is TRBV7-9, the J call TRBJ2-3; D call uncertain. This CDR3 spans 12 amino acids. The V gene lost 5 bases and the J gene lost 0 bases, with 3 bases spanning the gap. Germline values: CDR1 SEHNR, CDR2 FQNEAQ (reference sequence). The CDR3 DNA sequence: TGTGCCAGCAGCGCTAGCACAGATACGCAGTATTTT. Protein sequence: CASSASTDTQYF.

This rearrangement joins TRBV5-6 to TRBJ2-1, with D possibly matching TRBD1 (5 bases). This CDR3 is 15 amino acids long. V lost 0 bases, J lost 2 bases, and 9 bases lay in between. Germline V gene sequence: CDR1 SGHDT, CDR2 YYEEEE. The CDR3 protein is CASSLAGSPYNEQFF. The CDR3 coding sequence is TGTGCCAGCAGCTTGGCAGGGTCCCCCTACAATGAGCAGTTCTTC. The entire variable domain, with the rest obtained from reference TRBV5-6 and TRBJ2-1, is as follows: DAGVTQSPTHLIKTRGQQVTLRCSPKSGHDTVSWYQQALGQGPQFIFQYYEEEERQRGNFPDRFSGHQFPNYSSELNVNALLLGDSALYLCASSLAGSPYNEQFFGPGTRLTVL.

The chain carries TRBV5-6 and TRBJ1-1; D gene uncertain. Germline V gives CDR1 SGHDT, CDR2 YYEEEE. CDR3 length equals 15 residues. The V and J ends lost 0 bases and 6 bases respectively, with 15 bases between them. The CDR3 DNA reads TGTGCCAGCAGCTTGGCGCCGGGCCAGAGTCCTGAAGCTTTCTTT. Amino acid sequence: CASSLAPGQSPEAFF. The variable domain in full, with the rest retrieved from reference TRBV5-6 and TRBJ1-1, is DAGVTQSPTHLIKTRGQQVTLRCSPKSGHDTVSWYQQALGQGPQFIFQYYEEEERQRGNFPDRFSGHQFPNYSSELNVNALLLGDSALYLCASSLAPGQSPEAFFGQGTRLTVV.

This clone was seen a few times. CDR3 protein: CASSLHGGLTSSYNEQFF. Here the CDR3 DNA reads TGTGCCAGCAGCTTGCACGGGGGCCTAACCAGCTCCTACAATGAGCAGTTCTTC. The chain employs TRBV11-1 and TRBJ2-1; D tentatively reads TRBD1 or TRBD2 (6 bases each). The CDR3 is 18 amino acids. The V gene's germline CDR1 is SGHAT and CDR2 FQDESV (reference sequence). V shed 3 bases and J shed 0 bases, with 18 bases lying between them. The full variable domain, rest sourced from reference TRBV11-1 and TRBJ2-1, is EAEVAQSPRYKITEKSQAVAFWCDPISGHATLYWYRQILGQGPELLVQFQDESVVDDSQLPKDRFSAERLKGVDSTLKIQPAELGDSAMYLCASSLHGGLTSSYNEQFFGPGTRLTVL.

CDR3 sequence (DNA): TGCGCCAGCAGCTTCTGGGGATCAATACTGGCGGGGGAATCCTACGAGCAGTACTTC. Translation gives CASSFWGSILAGESYEQYF. This sequence joins TRBV5-1 and TRBJ2-7; 7 bases align to TRBD2. The trim removed 2 bases at V and 1 base at J, leaving 18 bases unmatched. The CDR3 is 19 amino acids. Germline V gives CDR1 SGHRS, CDR2 YFSETQ.

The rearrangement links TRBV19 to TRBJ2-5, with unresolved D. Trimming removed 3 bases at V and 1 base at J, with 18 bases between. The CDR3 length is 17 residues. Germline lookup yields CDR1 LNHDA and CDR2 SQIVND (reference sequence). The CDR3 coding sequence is TGTGCCAGTAGTATGGATCGGTCAGGACGGACCCAAGAGACCCAGTACTTC. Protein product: CASSMDRSGRTQETQYF.

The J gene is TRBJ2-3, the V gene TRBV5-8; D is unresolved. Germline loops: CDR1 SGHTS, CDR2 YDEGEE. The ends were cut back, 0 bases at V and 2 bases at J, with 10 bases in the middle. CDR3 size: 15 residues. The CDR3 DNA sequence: TGTGCCAGCAGCTTGGCCGACCGTTACACAGATACGCAGTATTTT. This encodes CASSLADRYTDTQYF. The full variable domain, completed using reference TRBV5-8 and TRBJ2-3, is EAGVTQSPTHLIKTRGQQATLRCSPISGHTSVYWYQQALGLGLQFLLWYDEGEERNRGNFPPRFSGRQFPNYSSELNVNALELEDSALYLCASSLADRYTDTQYFGPGTRLTVL.

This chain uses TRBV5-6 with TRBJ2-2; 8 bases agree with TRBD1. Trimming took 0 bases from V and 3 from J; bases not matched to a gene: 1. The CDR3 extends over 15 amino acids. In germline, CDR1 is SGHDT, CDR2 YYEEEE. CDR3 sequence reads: CASSLVQGDTGELFF. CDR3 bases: TGTGCCAGCAGCTTGGTACAGGGGGACACCGGGGAGCTGTTTTTT.

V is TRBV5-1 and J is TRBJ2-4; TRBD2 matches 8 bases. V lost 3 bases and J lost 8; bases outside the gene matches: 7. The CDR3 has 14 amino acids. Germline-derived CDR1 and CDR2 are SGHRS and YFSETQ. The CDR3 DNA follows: TGCGCCAGCAGCTCGGGGGGGGTACGCGACATTCAGTACTTC. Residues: CASSSGGVRDIQYF.

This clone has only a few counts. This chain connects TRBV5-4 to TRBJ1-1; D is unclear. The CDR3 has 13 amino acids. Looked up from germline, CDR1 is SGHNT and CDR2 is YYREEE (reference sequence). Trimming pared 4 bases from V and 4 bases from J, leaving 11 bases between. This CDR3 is CASSTVSGTEAFF. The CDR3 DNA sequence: TGTGCCAGCAGCACCGTCTCGGGCACTGAAGCTTTCTTT.

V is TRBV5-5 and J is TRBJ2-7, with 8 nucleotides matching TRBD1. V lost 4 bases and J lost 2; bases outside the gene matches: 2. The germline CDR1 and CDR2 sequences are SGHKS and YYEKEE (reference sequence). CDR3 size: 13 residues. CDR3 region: CASSQQGAYEQYF. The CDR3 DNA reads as TGTGCCAGCAGCCAACAGGGGGCCTACGAGCAGTACTTC.

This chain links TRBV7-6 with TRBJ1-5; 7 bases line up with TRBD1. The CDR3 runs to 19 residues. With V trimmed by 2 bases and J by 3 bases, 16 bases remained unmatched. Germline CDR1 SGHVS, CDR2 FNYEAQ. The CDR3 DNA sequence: TGTGCCAGCAGCTTATCCCCCTCGACAGGGTTGGGAATCAATCAGCCCCAGCATTTT. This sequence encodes CASSLSPSTGLGINQPQHF.

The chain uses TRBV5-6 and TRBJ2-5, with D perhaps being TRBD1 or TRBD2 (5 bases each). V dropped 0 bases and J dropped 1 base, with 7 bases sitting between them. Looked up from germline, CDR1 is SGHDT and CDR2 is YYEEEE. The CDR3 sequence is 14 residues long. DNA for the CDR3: TGTGCCAGCAGCTTGGGGGGGAGCCAAGAGACCCAGTACTTC. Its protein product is CASSLGGSQETQYF.

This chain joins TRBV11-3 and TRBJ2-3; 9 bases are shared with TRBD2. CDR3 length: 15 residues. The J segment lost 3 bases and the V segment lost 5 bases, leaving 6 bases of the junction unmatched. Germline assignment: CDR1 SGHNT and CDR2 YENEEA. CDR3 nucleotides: TGTGCCAGCAGCCCTTCGGGACTAGCAACAGATACGCAGTATTTT. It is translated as CASSPSGLATDTQYF.

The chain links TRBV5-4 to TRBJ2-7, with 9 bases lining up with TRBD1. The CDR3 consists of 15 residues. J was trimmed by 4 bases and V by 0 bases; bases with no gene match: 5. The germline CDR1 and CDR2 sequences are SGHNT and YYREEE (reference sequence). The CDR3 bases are TGTGCCAGCAGCTTGGCCGGGACAGGGATATACGAGCAGTACTTC. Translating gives CASSLAGTGIYEQYF.